These 29 T cell receptor beta chains originate from one sample sequenced in a study of cytomegalovirus exposure and HLA in healthy donors (dated 2017 in TCRdb). To prepare the library, the immunoSEQ multiplex PCR assay was applied. TCRdb carries this immuneACCESS record with in-frame sequences only. Its versions omit some clonotypes, under half of them owing to an unresolved V gene in the studies checked, with the rest unexplained. The sample table holds fewer than 200,000 clones, of which approximately 89% were seen once. Roughly 3% of the sample goes to the ten largest clones. Specimen: PBMCs. The receptors stem from a man in his late teens or twenties in good health and CMV-seropositive.

This chain uses TRBV19 with TRBJ1-2; 7 bases match TRBD1. The ends lost 5 bases at V and 3 bases at J; junction bases unmatched: 18. There are 18 residues in the CDR3. The germline V gene encodes CDR1 LNHDA and CDR2 SQIVND (reference sequence). The CDR3 DNA reads as TGTGCCAGTAGTCCCAGACAGGGAGAGGAGTTGGCTCACTATGGCTACACCTTC. This encodes CASSPRQGEELAHYGYTF.

The V gene is TRBV15, the J gene TRBJ2-2; 8 nucleotides line up with TRBD2. This CDR3 has 14 residues. Germline V gene lookup returns CDR1 LNHNV and CDR2 YYDKDF (reference sequence). Germline trimming cut 5 bases from V and 5 bases from J; bases unmatched to any gene: 4. In DNA form, the CDR3 reads TGTGCCACCAGCCGGCGGGGGGAAACCGGGGAGCTGTTTTTT. The encoded protein is CATSRRGETGELFF.

This chain connects TRBV5-6 to TRBJ1-1, with 9 nucleotides matching TRBD1. Per germline, CDR1 SGHDT and CDR2 YYEEEE. The ends lost 1 base at V and 2 bases at J; junction bases unmatched: 9. This CDR3 is 17 amino acids long. The CDR3 DNA follows: TGTGCCAGCAGCTTGTGGGTCAGGGACAGGGACAACACTGAAGCTTTCTTT. Translating gives CASSLWVRDRDNTEAFF.

This chain uses TRBV11-3 with TRBJ2-1, with TRBD1 matching 7 bases. CDR1 is SGHNT and CDR2 is YENEEA in the germline V gene. V lost 10 bases to trimming and J lost 2 bases; unmatched junction nucleotides: 17. The CDR3 runs to 17 residues. The CDR3 DNA is TGTGCCACTGAAACAGGGGCCTCGGAACGGGCCTACAATGAGCAGTTCTTC. It translates to CATETGASERAYNEQFF.

The gene calls are TRBV27 and TRBJ2-7; tentative D call: TRBD1 (5 bases). CDR3 length equals 12 residues. Germline CDR1 is MNHEY and CDR2 is SMNVEV (reference sequence). Trimming took 8 bases from V and 0 from J, leaving 8 bases between them. In DNA form, the CDR3 reads TGTGCCAGCGGCAGGGTCTCCTACGAGCAGTACTTC. Translated, it gives CASGRVSYEQYF.

This chain connects TRBV6-6 to TRBJ2-5; 11 nucleotides line up with TRBD2. In germline, CDR1 is MNHNY, CDR2 SVGAGI (reference sequence). This CDR3 is 16 amino acids long. The V and J ends lost 4 bases and 2 bases, in that order; junction bases with no gene match: 6. CDR3: CASSSYLAGGQETQYF. The CDR3 coding sequence is TGTGCCAGCAGTTCCTACCTAGCGGGGGGTCAAGAGACCCAGTACTTC.

V usage is TRBV27 and J usage is TRBJ2-1; D possibly corresponds to TRBD2 (6 bases). Germline V gene sequence: CDR1 MNHEY, CDR2 SMNVEV (reference sequence). The V gene lost 5 bases and the J gene lost 10 bases, with 21 bases spanning the gap. This CDR3 region has 15 residues. The CDR3 loop is CASSRGTLGVTEQFF. The CDR3 nucleotides are TGTGCCAGCAGTCGAGGGACTCTAGGGGTTACGGAGCAGTTCTTC.

This sequence joins TRBV29-1 and TRBJ2-7; D not certain. V was cut by 1 base and J by 2 bases, with 9 bases left in between. The CDR3 consists of 13 residues. Per germline, CDR1 SQVTM and CDR2 ANQGSEA. For the CDR3, the DNA is TGCAGCGTTGAAGTAACAGAGACCTACGAGCAGTACTTC. Translated, it gives CSVEVTETYEQYF.

The chain links TRBV27 to TRBJ1-5; D may be TRBD1 (5 bases). Trimming pared 3 bases from V and 4 bases from J, leaving 13 bases between. This CDR3 has 15 amino acids. Germline V gene data show CDR1 as MNHEY and CDR2 as SMNVEV (reference sequence). Written as DNA, the CDR3 is TGTGCCAGCAGTTTCGGAACCGACAGAAATCAGCCCCAGCATTTT. Translating gives CASSFGTDRNQPQHF.

J is TRBJ1-1 and V is TRBV28; 10 bases are shared with TRBD1. Looked up from germline, CDR1 is MDHEN and CDR2 is SYDVKM. V gave up 3 bases and J gave up 1 base; unmatched junction bases: 17. The CDR3 has 20 amino acids. The CDR3 loop is CASSFLAGTGVLPRNTEAFF. The CDR3 DNA reads TGTGCCAGCAGTTTCCTAGCCGGGACAGGGGTCCTTCCAAGGAACACTGAAGCTTTCTTT.

This chain joins TRBV27 and TRBJ2-5; 8 bases map to TRBD2. With V trimmed by 1 base and J by 4 bases, 2 bases remained unmatched. The CDR3 is 14 residues long. Germline lookup yields CDR1 MNHEY and CDR2 SMNVEV (reference sequence). CDR3 DNA: TGTGCCAGCAGTTTATTCCGGGGGGGAGAGACCCAGTACTTC. This encodes CASSLFRGGETQYF.

The rearrangement uses TRBV6-5 and TRBJ2-3; TRBD2 might be the D (5 bases). The CDR3 length is 13 residues. CDR1 MNHEY and CDR2 SVGAGI come from the germline V gene. Trimming shortened V by 5 bases and J by 2 bases, and 8 bases separated the two germline ends. This chain's CDR3 is CASSRADTDTQYF. CDR3 sequence (DNA): TGTGCCAGCAGTAGAGCGGACACAGATACGCAGTATTTT.

The rearrangement joins TRBV29-1 to TRBJ2-3, with unresolved D. The CDR3 sequence is 15 residues long. Trimming stripped 6 bases from V and 0 bases from J, with 16 bases between. The germline CDR1 and CDR2 sequences are SQVTM and ANQGSEA. The CDR3 DNA reads TGCAGCGTCGAGCCCTCTGGGCTTAGCACAGATACGCAGTATTTT. This encodes CSVEPSGLSTDTQYF.

This chain uses TRBV11-1 with TRBJ1-2, with TRBD1 matching over 8 bases. V trimming: 5 bases; J trimming: 4 bases; junction bases outside the gene matches: 18. Germline values: CDR1 SGHAT, CDR2 FQDESV (reference sequence). The CDR3 runs 18 residues. The CDR3 spells CASSGTGLSTSNFYGYTF. The CDR3 nucleotides read TGTGCCAGCAGCGGGACAGGCCTCTCGACCTCCAACTTCTATGGCTACACCTTC.

The rearrangement uses TRBV27 and TRBJ2-6; the D gene is possibly TRBD1 (6 bases). CDR1 MNHEY and CDR2 SMNVEV come from the germline V gene (reference sequence). The CDR3 covers 16 residues. V was clipped by 3 bases and J by 1 base, with 10 bases between them. The CDR3 loop is CASSFLRGSGANVLTF. CDR3 bases: TGTGCCAGCAGTTTCTTAAGGGGGTCTGGGGCCAACGTCCTGACTTTC.

The V gene is TRBV9, the J gene TRBJ2-1; the D gene is possibly TRBD2 (5 bases). V was pared by 1 base and J by 6 bases, with 14 bases between. The CDR3 is 15 amino acids. CDR1 is SGDLS, CDR2 YYNGEE, per germline. CDR3 DNA: TGTGCCAGCAGCGTAAGAAGCGGAGGCCGCAATGAGCAGTTCTTC. Amino acid sequence: CASSVRSGGRNEQFF.

The V gene is TRBV7-2, the J gene TRBJ2-7, with 10 nucleotides matching TRBD2. Germline V CDR1 and CDR2: SGHTA, FQGNSA. V gave up 5 bases and J gave up 11 bases; unmatched junction bases: 15. This CDR3 has 15 amino acids. CDR3 coding DNA: TGTGCCAGCAGCCCCACAGGGGATAGCGGGAGGCCCAAGTACTTC. It yields the protein CASSPTGDSGRPKYF.

This clone showed up just once. V and J are TRBV9 and TRBJ1-1; 7 bases align to TRBD1. This CDR3 is 14 amino acids long. The V segment lost 3 bases and the J segment 2 bases; nucleotides outside the gene matches: 4. The germline CDR1 and CDR2 sequences are SGDLS and YYNGEE. CDR3 protein: CASSATGLNTEAFF. The CDR3 nucleotides are TGTGCCAGCAGCGCGACAGGGCTAAACACTGAAGCTTTCTTT.

The CDR3 is CATSLAGGPGEQFF. The CDR3 DNA is TGTGCCACCTCACTAGCGGGGGGGCCAGGTGAGCAGTTCTTC. The V gene is TRBV9, the J gene TRBJ2-1, with 13 bases lining up with TRBD2. CDR1 is SGDLS, CDR2 YYNGEE, per germline. The J segment lost 9 bases and the V segment lost 9 bases, leaving 9 bases of the junction unmatched. This CDR3 region has 14 residues. Combining the CDR3 with reference TRBV9 and TRBJ2-1 gives the whole variable domain DSGVTQTPKHLITATGQRVTLRCSPRSGDLSVYWYQQSLDQGLQFLIQYYNGEERAKGNILERFSAQQFPDLHSELNLSSLELGDSALYFCATSLAGGPGEQFFGPGTRLTVL.

The rearrangement joins TRBV4-3 to TRBJ2-1; TRBD2 might be the D (6 bases). This CDR3 contains 17 residues. Germline CDR1 is LGHNA and CDR2 is YSLEER. Trimming stripped 0 bases from V and 2 bases from J, with 14 bases between. CDR3 nucleotide sequence: TGCGCCAGCAGCCAAGAGTCAGGAGGGAGCGCCTACAATGAGCAGTTCTTC. Residues: CASSQESGGSAYNEQFF.

The rearrangement links TRBV19 to TRBJ2-2, with D perhaps TRBD1 (6 bases). This CDR3 contains 14 residues. Per the germline V gene, CDR1 is LNHDA and CDR2 is SQIVND (reference sequence). V lost 7 bases, J lost 3 bases, and 12 bases lay in between. CDR3 residues: CASIDRQDTGELFF. DNA for the CDR3: TGTGCCAGTATAGACCGACAGGACACCGGGGAGCTGTTTTTT.

The V and J genes are TRBV7-6 and TRBJ1-3, with 7 bases that match TRBD1. After removal of 5 bases from V and 2 bases from J, the junction contained 6 bases not matched to a gene. Germline loops: CDR1 SGHVS, CDR2 FNYEAQ. The CDR3 has 15 residues. CDR3 nucleotide sequence: TGTGCCAGCAGCCAGGGACAGTCTACTGGAAACACCATATATTTT. It codes for CASSQGQSTGNTIYF.

This clone was recorded once. The V call is TRBV7-8, the J call TRBJ2-7; D gene uncertain. The CDR3 has 15 amino acids. Germline CDR1 SGHVS, CDR2 FQNEAQ. With 0 bases removed from V and 5 bases from J, the gap between germline ends came to 14 bases. The CDR3 bases are TGTGCCAGCAGCTTAGCACTCTTTATAGCCGACGAGCAGTACTTC. Amino acids: CASSLALFIADEQYF.

This clone has just a few counts. This rearrangement joins TRBV7-8 to TRBJ2-3, with TRBD2 matching over 7 bases. The CDR3 extends over 14 amino acids. The germline V gene has CDR1 SGHVS and CDR2 FQNEAQ. J lost 2 bases, V lost 5 bases, and 4 bases had no gene match. The CDR3 sequence: CASSAGVSTDTQYF. Written as DNA, the CDR3 is TGTGCCAGCAGCGCGGGAGTTTCCACAGATACGCAGTATTTT.

The gene calls are TRBV29-1 and TRBJ2-3; 11 bases match TRBD1. This CDR3 spans 15 amino acids. V dropped 4 bases and J dropped 1; count of bases not matched to a gene: 4. The germline V gene has CDR1 SQVTM and CDR2 ANQGSEA. CDR3 in amino acids: CSVAMGQGGTDTQYF. CDR3 DNA: TGCAGCGTTGCAATGGGACAGGGGGGCACAGATACGCAGTATTTT.

The gene calls are TRBV4-2 and TRBJ1-3, with D hard to call. Germline-derived CDR1 and CDR2 are LGHNA and YNFKEQ. Trimming stripped 3 bases from V and 3 bases from J, with 12 bases between. The CDR3 totals 15 residues. Here the CDR3 reads CASSQGGSVGNTIYF. DNA of the CDR3: TGTGCCAGCAGCCAGGGCGGGAGTGTTGGAAACACCATATATTTT.

The chain joins TRBV15 to TRBJ1-2; possibly TRBD1 for D (5 bases). CDR3 length: 14 residues. The V and J ends lost 2 bases and 6 bases respectively, with 13 bases between them. CDR1 and CDR2 from the germline V gene are LNHNV and YYDKDF (reference sequence). DNA for the CDR3: TGTGCCACCAGCAGAATAGGGGATTCAGATGGCTACACCTTC. Encoded protein: CATSRIGDSDGYTF.

The V gene is TRBV9, the J gene TRBJ1-1; D is unclear. Germline V CDR1 and CDR2: SGDLS, YYNGEE. V lost 0 bases to trimming and J lost 6 bases, with 9 bases between them. The CDR3 has 13 residues. The DNA of the CDR3 is TGTGCCAGCAGCGTAGTCTGGGGAGCTGAAGCTTTCTTT. Protein product: CASSVVWGAEAFF.

V usage is TRBV5-6 and J usage is TRBJ2-1; D may be TRBD1 (6 bases). The CDR3 totals 18 residues. V dropped 2 bases and J dropped 0 bases, with 18 bases sitting between them. Germline CDR1 reads SGHDT; CDR2 reads YYEEEE. The CDR3 sequence: CASSFPSGQGSSYNEQFF. The CDR3 nucleotides are TGTGCCAGCAGCTTCCCTTCTGGTCAGGGGAGCTCCTACAATGAGCAGTTCTTC.